This T cell receptor beta chain was recorded in a study of shared clonotypes between healthy human individuals. V was pared by 5 bases and J by 3 bases, with 7 bases of the junction left unmatched. Germline CDR1 MNHEY, CDR2 SVGAGI. The CDR3 totals 14 residues. Deep-level assay runs were performed. Assay used: immunoSEQ multiplex PCR; TCRdb lists only in-frame clones, some missing. The table has around 550,000 clones, around 96% seen once. General observations from the study: Relative to their counterparts shared across all four donors, non-shared clonotypes exhibited diminished generation probabilities.

Naive CD8 cells comprised CD45RO-negative, CCR7-positively selected cells, excluding terminally differentiated effector memory CD45RA+ cells. As regards this clone: Its specificity is not known.

The genes are TRBV6-5 and TRBJ2-7; 7 bases fit TRBD2. The TCR sequence derives from a woman aged 25 to 39 in good health. The sequenced material came from naive CD8+ T cells sorted from blood. CDR3 protein: CASSQGLVGYEQYF. The CDR3 coding sequence is TGTGCCAGCAGTCAAGGACTAGTCGGCTACGAGCAGTACTTC.